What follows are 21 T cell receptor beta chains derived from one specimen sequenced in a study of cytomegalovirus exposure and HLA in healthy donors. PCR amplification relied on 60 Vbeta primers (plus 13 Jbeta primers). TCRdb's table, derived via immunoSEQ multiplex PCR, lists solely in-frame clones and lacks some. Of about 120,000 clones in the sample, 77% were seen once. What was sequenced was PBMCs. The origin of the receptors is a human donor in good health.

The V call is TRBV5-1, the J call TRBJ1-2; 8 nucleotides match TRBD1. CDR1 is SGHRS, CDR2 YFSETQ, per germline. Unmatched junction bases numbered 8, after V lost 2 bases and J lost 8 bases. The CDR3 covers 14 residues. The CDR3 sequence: CASSLPGQGGGYTF. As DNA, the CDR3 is TGCGCCAGCAGCTTACCTGGACAGGGTGGCGGCTACACCTTC.

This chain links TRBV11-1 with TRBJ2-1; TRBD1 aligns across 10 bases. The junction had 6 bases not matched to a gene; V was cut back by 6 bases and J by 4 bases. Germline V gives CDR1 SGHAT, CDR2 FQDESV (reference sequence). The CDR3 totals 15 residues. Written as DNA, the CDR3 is TGTGCCAGCAGTCCCGGGACAGGGGCTTACAATGAGCAGTTCTTC. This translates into CASSPGTGAYNEQFF.

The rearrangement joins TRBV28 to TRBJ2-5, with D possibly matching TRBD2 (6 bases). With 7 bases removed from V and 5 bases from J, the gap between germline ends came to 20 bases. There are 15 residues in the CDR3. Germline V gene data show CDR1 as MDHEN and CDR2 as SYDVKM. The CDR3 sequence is CASTSQLGGTETQYF. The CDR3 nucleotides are TGTGCCAGCACCTCCCAACTGGGGGGAACGGAGACCCAGTACTTC.

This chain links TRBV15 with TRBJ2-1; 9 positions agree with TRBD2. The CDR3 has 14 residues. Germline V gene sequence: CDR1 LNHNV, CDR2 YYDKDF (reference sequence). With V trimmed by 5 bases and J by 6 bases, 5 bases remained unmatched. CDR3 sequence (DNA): TGTGCCACCAGCGTGGGACTAGCATCCAATGAGCAGTTCTTC. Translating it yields CATSVGLASNEQFF.

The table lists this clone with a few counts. The CDR3 reads CASSPDSLDRNTGELFF. The DNA for the CDR3 is TGTGCCAGCAGTCCCGATTCGTTGGACAGGAACACCGGGGAGCTGTTTTTT. The genes are TRBV28 and TRBJ2-2; possibly TRBD1 for D (6 bases). This CDR3 contains 17 residues. Germline loops: CDR1 MDHEN, CDR2 SYDVKM. V gave up 5 bases and J gave up 1 base, with 17 bases separating them.

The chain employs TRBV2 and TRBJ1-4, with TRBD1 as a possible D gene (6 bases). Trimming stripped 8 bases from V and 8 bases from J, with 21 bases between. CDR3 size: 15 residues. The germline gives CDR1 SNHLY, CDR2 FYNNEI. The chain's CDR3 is CASGASQGKYEKLFF. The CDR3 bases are TGTGCCAGCGGAGCATCACAGGGAAAGTACGAAAAACTGTTTTTT.

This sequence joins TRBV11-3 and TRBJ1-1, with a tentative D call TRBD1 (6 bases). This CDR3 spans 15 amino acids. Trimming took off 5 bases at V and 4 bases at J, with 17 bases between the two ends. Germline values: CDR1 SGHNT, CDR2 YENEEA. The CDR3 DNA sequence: TGTGCCAGCAGCAAAGAACAGGGAGTAGGCACTGAAGCTTTCTTT. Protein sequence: CASSKEQGVGTEAFF.

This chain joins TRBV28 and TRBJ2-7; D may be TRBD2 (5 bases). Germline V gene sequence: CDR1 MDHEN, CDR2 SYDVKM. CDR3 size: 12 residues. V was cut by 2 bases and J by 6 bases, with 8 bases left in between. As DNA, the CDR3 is TGTGCCAGCAGTTTACTCCGGGGCGAGCAGTACTTC. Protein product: CASSLLRGEQYF.

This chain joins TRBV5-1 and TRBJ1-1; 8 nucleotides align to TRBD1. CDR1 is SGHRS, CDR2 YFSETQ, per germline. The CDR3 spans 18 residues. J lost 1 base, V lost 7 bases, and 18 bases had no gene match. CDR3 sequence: CASHAGGGRGLANTEAFF. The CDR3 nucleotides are TGCGCCAGCCATGCTGGCGGTGGCAGGGGGCTGGCGAACACTGAAGCTTTCTTT.

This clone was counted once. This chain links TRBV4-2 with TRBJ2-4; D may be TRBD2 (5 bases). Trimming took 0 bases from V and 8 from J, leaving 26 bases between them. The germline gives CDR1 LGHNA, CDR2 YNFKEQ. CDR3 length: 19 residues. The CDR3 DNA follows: TGTGCCAGCAGCCAAGATGGAGGCCCCACTGGGCCGGACGGGTACATTCAGTACTTC. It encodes CASSQDGGPTGPDGYIQYF.

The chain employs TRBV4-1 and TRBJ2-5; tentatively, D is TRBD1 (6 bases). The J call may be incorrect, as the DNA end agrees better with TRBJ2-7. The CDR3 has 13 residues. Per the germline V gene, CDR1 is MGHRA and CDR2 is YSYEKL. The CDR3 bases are TGCGCCAGCAGCCACTGGGACAACTACGAGCAGTACTTC. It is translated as CASSHWDNYEQYF.

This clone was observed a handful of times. The CDR3 here is CASSSGGGGNTEAFF. CDR3 in DNA: TGTGCCAGTAGTTCAGGGGGCGGCGGGAACACTGAAGCTTTCTTT. The chain has TRBV19 and TRBJ1-1; TRBD1 agrees at 8 bases. Trimming took 5 bases from V and 1 from J; bases not matched to a gene: 6. The CDR3 has 15 amino acids. Germline V gives CDR1 LNHDA, CDR2 SQIVND (reference sequence).

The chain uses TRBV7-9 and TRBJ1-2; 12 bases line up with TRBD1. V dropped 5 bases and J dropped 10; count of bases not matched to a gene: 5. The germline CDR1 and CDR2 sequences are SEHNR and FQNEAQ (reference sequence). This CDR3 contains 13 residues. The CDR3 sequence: CASSPGTGGVYTF. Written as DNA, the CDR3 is TGTGCCAGCAGCCCCGGGACAGGGGGCGTCTACACCTTC. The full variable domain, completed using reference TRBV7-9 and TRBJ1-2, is DTGVSQNPRHKITKRGQNVTFRCDPISEHNRLYWYRQTLGQGPEFLTYFQNEAQLEKSRLLSDRFSAERPKGSFSTLEIQRTEQGDSAMYLCASSPGTGGVYTFGSGTRLTVV.

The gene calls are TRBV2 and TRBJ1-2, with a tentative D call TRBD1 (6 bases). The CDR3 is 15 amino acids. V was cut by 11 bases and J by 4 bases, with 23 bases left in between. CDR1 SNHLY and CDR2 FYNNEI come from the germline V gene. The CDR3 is CAGQGGTESVYGYTF. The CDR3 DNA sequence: TGTGCCGGTCAAGGGGGAACGGAGTCGGTCTATGGCTACACCTTC.

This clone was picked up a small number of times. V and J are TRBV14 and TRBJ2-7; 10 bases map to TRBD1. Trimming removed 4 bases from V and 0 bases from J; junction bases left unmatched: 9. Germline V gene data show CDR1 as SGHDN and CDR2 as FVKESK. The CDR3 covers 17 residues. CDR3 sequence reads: CASSRPGTGVYSYEQYF. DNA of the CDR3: TGTGCCAGCAGCCGCCCCGGGACAGGGGTTTACTCCTACGAGCAGTACTTC.

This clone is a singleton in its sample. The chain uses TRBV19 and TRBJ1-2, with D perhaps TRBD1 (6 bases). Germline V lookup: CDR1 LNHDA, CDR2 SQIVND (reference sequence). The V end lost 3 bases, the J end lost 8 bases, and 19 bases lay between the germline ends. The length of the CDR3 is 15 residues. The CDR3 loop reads CASSIQGTGRLGYTF. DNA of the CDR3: TGTGCCAGTAGTATTCAGGGGACGGGCCGTTTGGGCTACACCTTC.

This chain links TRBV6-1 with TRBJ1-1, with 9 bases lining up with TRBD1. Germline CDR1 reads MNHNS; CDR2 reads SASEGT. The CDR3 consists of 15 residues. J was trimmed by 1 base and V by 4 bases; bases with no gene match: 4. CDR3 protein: CASSAWGQGNTEAFF. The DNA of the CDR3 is TGTGCCAGCAGTGCTTGGGGACAGGGGAACACTGAAGCTTTCTTT.

CDR3 sequence (DNA): TGTGCCACCAGCAGACATACGGGGGGCAGGAGAAACGGGGCCAACGTCCTGACTTTC. Protein sequence: CATSRHTGGRRNGANVLTF. This chain links TRBV15 with TRBJ2-6; D might be TRBD2 (7 bases). Trimming cost V 2 bases and J 4 bases, with 21 bases left between them. Per the germline V gene, CDR1 is LNHNV and CDR2 is YYDKDF (reference sequence). This CDR3 region has 19 residues.

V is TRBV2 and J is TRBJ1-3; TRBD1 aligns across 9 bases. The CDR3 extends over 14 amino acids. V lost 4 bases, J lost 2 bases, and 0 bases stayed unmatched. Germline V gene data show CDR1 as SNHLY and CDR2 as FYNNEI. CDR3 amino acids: CASSGQGAGNTIYF. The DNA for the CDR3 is TGTGCCAGCAGTGGACAGGGGGCTGGAAACACCATATATTTT.

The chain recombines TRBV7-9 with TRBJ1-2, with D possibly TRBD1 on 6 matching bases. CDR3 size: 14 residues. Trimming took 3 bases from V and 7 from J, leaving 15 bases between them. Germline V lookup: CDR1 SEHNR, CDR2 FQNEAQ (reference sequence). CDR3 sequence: CASSFNQGSGGYTF. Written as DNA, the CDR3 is TGTGCCAGCAGCTTCAATCAGGGGTCGGGTGGCTACACCTTC.

The CDR3 reads CATSREPGLATHNEQFF. Written as DNA, the CDR3 is TGTGCCACCAGCAGAGAGCCGGGACTAGCAACTCACAATGAGCAGTTCTTC. The gene calls are TRBV15 and TRBJ2-1; 9 bases align to TRBD2. In germline, CDR1 is LNHNV, CDR2 YYDKDF (reference sequence). The CDR3 has 17 amino acids. V lost 0 bases to trimming and J lost 5 bases; unmatched junction nucleotides: 8.